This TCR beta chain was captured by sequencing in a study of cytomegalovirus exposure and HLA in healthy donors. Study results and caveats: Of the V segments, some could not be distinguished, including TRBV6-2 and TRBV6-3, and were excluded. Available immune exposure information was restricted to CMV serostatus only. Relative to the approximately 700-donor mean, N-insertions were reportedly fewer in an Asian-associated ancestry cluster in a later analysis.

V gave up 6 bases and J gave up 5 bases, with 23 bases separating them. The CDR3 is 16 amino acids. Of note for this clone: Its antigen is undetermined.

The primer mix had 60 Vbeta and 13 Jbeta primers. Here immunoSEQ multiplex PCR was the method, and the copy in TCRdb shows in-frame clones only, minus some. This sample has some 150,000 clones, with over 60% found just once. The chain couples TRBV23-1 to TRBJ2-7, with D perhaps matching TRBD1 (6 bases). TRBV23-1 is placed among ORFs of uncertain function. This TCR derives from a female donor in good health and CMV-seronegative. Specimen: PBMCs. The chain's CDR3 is CASSPYRVIYIDEQYF. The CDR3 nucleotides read TGCGCCAGCAGCCCTTACAGGGTAATTTATATTGACGAGCAGTACTTC.